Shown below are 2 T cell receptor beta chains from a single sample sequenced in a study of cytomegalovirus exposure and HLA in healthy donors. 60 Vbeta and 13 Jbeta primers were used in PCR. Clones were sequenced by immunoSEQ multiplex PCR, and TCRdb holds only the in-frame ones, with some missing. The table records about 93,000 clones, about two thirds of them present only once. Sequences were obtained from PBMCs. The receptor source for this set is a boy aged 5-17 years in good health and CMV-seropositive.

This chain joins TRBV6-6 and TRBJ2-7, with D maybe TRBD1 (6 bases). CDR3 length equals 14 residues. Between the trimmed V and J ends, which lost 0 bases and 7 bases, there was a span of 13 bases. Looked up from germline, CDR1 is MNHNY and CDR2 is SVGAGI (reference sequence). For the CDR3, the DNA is TGTGCCAGCAGTTACTCGGGACATACTCAAGAGCAGTACTTC. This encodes CASSYSGHTQEQYF.

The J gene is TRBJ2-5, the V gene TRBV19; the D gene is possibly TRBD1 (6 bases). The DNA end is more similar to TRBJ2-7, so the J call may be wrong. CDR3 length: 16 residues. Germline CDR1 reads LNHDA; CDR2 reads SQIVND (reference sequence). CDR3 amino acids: CASSIGSPQGRYEQYF. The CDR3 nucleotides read TGTGCCAGTAGTATAGGGAGTCCTCAGGGGCGTTACGAGCAGTACTTC.